The next 9 T cell receptor beta chains were all read from a single sample in a study of CD8 T cells in ankylosing spondylitis. These receptors have no identified antigens. MiXCR, run by TCRdb on the 5' RACE reads, gives a single entry per CDR3 protein. The sample contains 700,000 to 850,000 distinct CDR3 sequences, about 11% of which appear only once. Notes on the study in general: Seemingly distinctive of ankylosing spondylitis blood was a TCR beta motif formed by eight highly homologous variants.

The sample comprised blood, either unsorted or a sorted T cell fraction (not recorded which). These receptor sequences come from a male donor with ankylosing spondylitis.

This clonotype was seen a few times. The chain recombines TRBV24-1 with TRBJ2-1; D is possibly TRBD2 (5 bases). Per germline, CDR1 KGHDR and CDR2 SFDVKD. Trimming pared 0 bases from V and 0 bases from J, leaving 8 bases between. The CDR3 extends over 16 amino acids. CDR3 loop: CATSDLRGSSYNEQFF. The CDR3 DNA reads as TGTGCCACCAGTGATTTGAGAGGGAGCTCCTACAATGAGCAGTTCTTC.

The V gene is TRBV5-5, the J gene TRBJ2-7; D possibly corresponds to TRBD1 (6 bases). This CDR3 is built from 13 residues. Germline CDR1 and CDR2: SGHKS and YYEKEE (reference sequence). V was shortened by 0 bases and J by 8 bases, with 12 bases between the two germline ends. CDR3 in amino acids: CASSLVTGSQQYF. The CDR3 nucleotides read TGTGCCAGCAGCTTGGTAACAGGGAGCCAGCAGTACTTC.

About this clonotype itself: At one end, the junction sequence differs from germline, possibly due to a read error. The V gene is TRBV5-6, the J gene TRBJ2-7; weak D call: TRBD1 (5 bases). Looked up from germline, CDR1 is SGHDT and CDR2 is YYEEEE. This CDR3 is 13 amino acids long. CDR3 bases: TGTGCCATCAGCTTGGGGCTCCTCTACGAGCAGTACTTC. Its translation: CAISLGLLYEQYF.

In its sample, this clonotype was seen many times. The J gene is TRBJ1-2, the V gene TRBV6-5, with D possibly matching TRBD1 (5 bases). The CDR3 sequence is 12 residues long. Trimming took 4 bases from V and 5 from J, leaving 8 bases between them. CDR1 is MNHEY and CDR2 is SVGAGI in the germline V gene. CDR3 in amino acids: CASSSGRYGYTF. CDR3 coding DNA: TGTGCCAGCAGTTCAGGGAGGTATGGCTACACCTTC.

The chain combines TRBV20-1 with TRBJ2-5; TRBD2 aligns across 8 bases. Germline CDR1 and CDR2: DFQATT and SNEGSKA (reference sequence). This CDR3 spans 13 amino acids. The ends lost 6 bases at V and 5 bases at J; junction bases unmatched: 8. The CDR3 DNA follows: TGCAGTGCCAGAAGACTAGCGAGGGAGACCCAGTACTTC. It translates to CSARRLARETQYF.

This clonotype has just a few counts. The V call is TRBV6-5, the J call TRBJ2-5; no firm D call. The CDR3 has 15 residues. Deletions cut 4 bases from V and 7 bases from J, with 19 bases between. Germline lookup yields CDR1 MNHEY and CDR2 SVGAGI. CDR3 coding DNA: TGTGCCAGCAGTTCCTCCCTAGGTTCAGATGGGACCCAGTACTTC. It specifies CASSSSLGSDGTQYF.

Many counts were recorded for this clonotype. J is TRBJ2-7 and V is TRBV6-2 or TRBV6-3; D uncertain. Germline CDR1 reads MNHEY; CDR2 reads SVGEGT. CDR3 length equals 13 residues. V was clipped by 8 bases and J by 0 bases, with 11 bases between them. For the CDR3, the DNA is TGTGCCAGCGCGAGCAGGAGCTCCTACGAGCAGTACTTC. Amino acid sequence: CASASRSSYEQYF.

This clonotype showed up just a few times. An end of the junction differs from the germline gene, which may be a read error. The CDR3 region is CCARDFARGGYNEQFF. The DNA for the CDR3 is TGCTGTGCTAGAGATTTCGCTCGGGGGGGCTACAATGAGCAGTTCTTC. The chain combines TRBV20-1 with TRBJ2-1; TRBD2 matches at 8 bases. This CDR3 region has 16 residues. Germline values: CDR1 DFQATT, CDR2 SNEGSKA (reference sequence).

The CDR3 protein is CASTLSAGYEQYF. The CDR3 DNA follows: TGTGCCAGCACCTTGTCCGCGGGCTACGAGCAGTACTTC. This chain links TRBV28 with TRBJ2-7; D might be TRBD2 (5 bases). This CDR3 spans 13 amino acids. The V gene's germline CDR1 is MDHEN and CDR2 SYDVKM. Trimming took 7 bases from V and 3 from J, leaving 13 bases between them.